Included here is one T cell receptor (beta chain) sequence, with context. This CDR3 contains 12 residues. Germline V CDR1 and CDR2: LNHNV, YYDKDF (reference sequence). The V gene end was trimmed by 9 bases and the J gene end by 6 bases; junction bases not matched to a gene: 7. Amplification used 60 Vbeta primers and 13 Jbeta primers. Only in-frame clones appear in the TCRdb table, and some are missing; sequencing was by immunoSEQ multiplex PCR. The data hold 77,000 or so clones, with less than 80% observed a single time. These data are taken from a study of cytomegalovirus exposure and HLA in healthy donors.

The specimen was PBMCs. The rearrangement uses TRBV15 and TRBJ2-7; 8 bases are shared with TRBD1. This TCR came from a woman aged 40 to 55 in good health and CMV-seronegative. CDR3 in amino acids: CATSRDRFEQYF. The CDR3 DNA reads TGTGCCACGTCCCGGGACAGGTTCGAGCAGTACTTC. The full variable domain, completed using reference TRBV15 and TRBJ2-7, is DAMVIQNPRYQVTQFGKPVTLSCSQTLNHNVMYWYQQKSSQAPKLLFHYYDKDFNNEADTPDNFQSRRPNTSFCFLDIRSPGLGDTAMYLCATSRDRFEQYFGPGTRLTVT.